Listed below are T cell receptor beta chains from one sample, sequenced in a study of T-cell memory formation after mild COVID-19. Via MiXCR, TCRdb re-called the 5' RACE reads, giving one row per CDR3 protein. The sample records just over 150,000 distinct CDR3 sequences, roughly 30% being singletons. Specimen: PBMCs or a T cell subset sorted from them (not recorded which). All receptors derive from an adult woman who had mild COVID-19 (a few samples of this study predate the infection). Cell type and time point are not known. CDR3s include the opening cysteine and the closing phenylalanine or tryptophan. The order of the fields is V gene, J gene, D gene, CDR3 protein. A D gene is named only where the DNA matches it firmly.

>TRBV7-2|TRBJ2-7|NA
CASSSPTGGEQYF
>TRBV10-3|TRBJ2-1|TRBD2
CAISPRTSGTSYNEQFF
>TRBV18|TRBJ2-7|TRBD1
CASSRGQGNYEQYF
>TRBV7-2|TRBJ2-3|NA
CASSSGSFYTQYF
>TRBV7-2|TRBJ1-1|TRBD1
CASSYPRGKDTEAFF
>TRBV2|TRBJ1-5|NA
CASTVRGPGGHQPQHF
>TRBV29-1|TRBJ2-7|TRBD1
CSVPRTGNPYEQYF
>TRBV5-1|TRBJ1-2|TRBD1
CASSCYRGRGRGNYGYTF
>TRBV5-6|TRBJ2-5|NA
CASSLALALGQETQYF
>TRBV7-2|TRBJ2-3|NA
CASSSFTDTQYF
>TRBV15|TRBJ2-7|NA
CATSREQSSYEQYF
>TRBV7-3|TRBJ2-3|NA
CASIYFEGVTDTQYF
>TRBV27|TRBJ2-3|TRBD2
CASGIRGGRGTDTQYF
>TRBV7-9|TRBJ1-5|NA
CASSSDRTQPQHF
>TRBV7-6|TRBJ2-1|TRBD2
CASSPRPGLAIYNEQFF
>TRBV3-1|TRBJ2-1|TRBD2
CASSQVRTWAGDDNEQFF
>TRBV9|TRBJ2-1|TRBD2
CASSVGEEAGGRQFF
>TRBV9|TRBJ2-1|NA
CASSPAGPSYNEQFF
>TRBV20-1|TRBJ2-3|NA
CSAIGGGTGDTQYF
>TRBV12-3/TRBV12-4|TRBJ2-1|TRBD1
CASSWTGRNEQFF
>TRBV4-1|TRBJ2-4|TRBD2
CASSQGLAGGLAKNIQYF
>TRBV29-1|TRBJ1-1|NA
CSVVKMGATEAFF
>TRBV19|TRBJ2-7|TRBD1
CASRNPRDRGNEQYF
>TRBV12-3/TRBV12-4|TRBJ2-3|TRBD2
CASSQGLADTDTQYF
>TRBV4-3|TRBJ2-7|NA
CASSPFGASYEQYF
>TRBV2|TRBJ2-1|NA
CASRGVKGGNEQFF
>TRBV5-1|TRBJ2-7|TRBD1
CASSPGTGVYEQYF
>TRBV29-1|TRBJ1-1|NA
CSVEDGNAEAFF